The 4 T cell receptor beta chains below come from one sample, sequenced in a study of early T cells in non-severe SARS-CoV-2 infection (dated by TCRdb to the early 2020s). Libraries were prepared through 5' RACE. The sequencing machine was a NextSeq 500. TCRdb cleaned the public reads at Q25 with fastp, built clones with MiXCR and kept in-frame beta chains. Entries are consolidated by CDR3 protein sequence, retaining the most common genes and DNA. Present in this sample are fewer than 65,000 distinct CDR3 sequences, around a tenth of which were seen just once. The ten most abundant clones make up about 16% of the sample. Sequenced material: whole blood. Receptors originate from an adult who was a healthcare worker with PCR-confirmed SARS-CoV-2 infection or an uninfected control (not recorded which).

The chain is built from TRBV5-1 and TRBJ2-7; a possible D gene is TRBD1 (6 bases). The CDR3 spans 14 residues. The germline V and J ends were trimmed by 1 base and 0 bases, with 8 bases remaining between them. CDR1 SGHRS and CDR2 YFSETQ come from the germline V gene. The CDR3 DNA follows: TGCGCCAGCAGCTTGCGGACAGACTCCTACGAGCAGTACTTC. Amino acid sequence: CASSLRTDSYEQYF.

The sample holds a few counts of this clonotype. This chain connects TRBV12-3 or TRBV12-4 to TRBJ2-2; D is uncertain. V was trimmed by 3 bases and J by 4 bases, leaving 6 bases between them. There are 13 residues in the CDR3. The CDR3 spells CASSFRITGELFF. CDR3 DNA sequence: TGTGCCAGCAGTTTCAGAATCACCGGGGAGCTGTTTTTT.

Of note for this clonotype: A read error may be the cause here, since a much bigger clone is one base away. CDR3 sequence reads: CASSLGAGFNQPQLF. The CDR3 nucleotides read TGTGCCAGCAGCTTAGGAGCCGGATTTAATCAGCCCCAGCTTTTT. The chain recombines TRBV7-6 with TRBJ1-5; D gene uncertain. In germline, CDR1 is SGHVS, CDR2 FNYEAQ. The CDR3 sequence is 15 residues long.

For this clonotype: A much larger clone differs by one base, so this may be a read error. The chain uses TRBV20-1 and TRBJ2-6; D possibly corresponds to TRBD1 (6 bases). Per the germline V gene, CDR1 is DFQATT and CDR2 is SNEGSKA (reference sequence). CDR3 size: 15 residues. V lost 5 bases and J lost 4, with 15 bases in between. As DNA, the CDR3 is TGCAGTGCTCCTCAGGGGTCGCGAGGGGCCAACGTCCTGACTTTC. The encoded protein is CSAPQGSRGANVLTF.